This TCR beta chain was documented in a study of cytomegalovirus exposure and HLA in healthy donors. In the study overall: There were nearly 120 million unique TCR beta sequences, drawn from some 180 million T cells, in an earlier analysis. Study results and limitations: The likely explanation for a cluster of highly shared sequence variants was sequencing artifact. Analyzed later, most CMV-associated TCR beta chains appeared HLA-restricted. Most TCR sequences were uncommon, yet certain public TCRs appeared in many donors.

The CDR3 is made up of 14 amino acids. CDR1 and CDR2 (germline): SGHTA, FQGNSA. The V end was cut by 10 bases, the J end by 7 bases, with 22 bases between. On this clone: Its cognate antigen is unknown.

The PCR used 60 Vbeta and 13 Jbeta primers. Some clones are missing from TCRdb's copy, which holds only in-frame ones; the method was immunoSEQ multiplex PCR. Of around 200,000 clones listed, about 79% are singletons. Sequencing was carried out using PBMCs. The TCR originated in a girl aged 2 to 9 in good health and CMV-seropositive. This rearrangement joins TRBV7-2 to TRBJ1-2; D call uncertain. CDR3 protein: CATIPSQARGGYTF. CDR3 DNA: TGTGCCACCATCCCATCCCAAGCGCGTGGTGGCTACACCTTC.